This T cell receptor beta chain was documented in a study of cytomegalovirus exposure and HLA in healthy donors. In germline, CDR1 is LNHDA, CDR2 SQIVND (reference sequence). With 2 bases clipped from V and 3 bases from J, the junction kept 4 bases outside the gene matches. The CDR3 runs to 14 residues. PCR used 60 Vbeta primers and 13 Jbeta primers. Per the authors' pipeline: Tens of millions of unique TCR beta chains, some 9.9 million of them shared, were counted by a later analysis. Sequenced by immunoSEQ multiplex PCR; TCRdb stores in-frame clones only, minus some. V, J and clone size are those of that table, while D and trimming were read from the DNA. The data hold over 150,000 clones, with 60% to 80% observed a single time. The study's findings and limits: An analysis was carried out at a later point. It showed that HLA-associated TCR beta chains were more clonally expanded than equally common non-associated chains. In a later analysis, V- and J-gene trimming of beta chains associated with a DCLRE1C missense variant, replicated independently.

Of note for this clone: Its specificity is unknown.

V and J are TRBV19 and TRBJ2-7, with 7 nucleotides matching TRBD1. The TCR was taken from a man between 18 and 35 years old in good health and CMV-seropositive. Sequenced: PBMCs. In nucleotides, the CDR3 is TGTGCCAGTAGTATACGGGGACAGATCTACGAGCAGTACTTC. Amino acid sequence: CASSIRGQIYEQYF. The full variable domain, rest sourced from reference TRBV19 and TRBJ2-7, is DGGITQSPKYLFRKEGQNVTLSCEQNLNHDAMYWYRQDPGQGLRLIYYSQIVNDFQKGDIAEGYSVSREKKESFPLTVTSAQKNPTAFYLCASSIRGQIYEQYFGPGTRLTVT.